This T cell receptor beta chain emerged from a study of T cells in Graves' hyperthyroidism and ophthalmopathy. Looking at the study overall: It was at initial diagnosis, before any treatment, that peripheral blood was collected. Study observations and caveats: Researchers found most expanded thyroid clonotypes above 0.001 in blood as well.

In its sample, this clonotype was seen many times. The target antigen is unknown. Inclusion characteristics of ophthalmopathy patients comprised a Clinical Activity Score of at least 3, a NOSPECS grade of at least 4, and duration under 3 months. Clinical symptoms, serum thyroxine, TRAb, thyroid ultrasound and orbital computed tomography informed diagnoses. Amplification yielded TCR beta CDR3 regions, with RNA transcripts as the source. Using the HTBI primer set, a first-round RT-PCR was run on the TCR CDR3. One entry per CDR3 protein results from TCRdb running MiXCR on the multiplex PCR reads. The sample lists about 500,000 distinct CDR3 sequences; 15% to 20% were seen once. Looked up from germline, CDR1 is DFQATT and CDR2 is SNEGSKA (reference sequence). Trimming removed 5 bases at V and 8 bases at J, with 14 bases between. This CDR3 has 12 residues.

The sequence was obtained from a woman aged 30 to 39 with Graves' ophthalmopathy. This chain connects TRBV20-1 to TRBJ2-3; D not certain. The sample taken for sequencing was blood. CDR3 nucleotides: TGCAGTGCTCCGCCTTTCATGGGTACGCAGTATTTT. Translating it yields CSAPPFMGTQYF.